The T cell receptor (beta chain) described here comes from a study of early T cells in non-severe SARS-CoV-2 infection. Study background: Unpaired chains resulted from sequencing bulk RNA of unsorted whole blood.

As part of library construction, unique molecular identifiers were attached to individual cDNA molecules. TCRdb called the 5' RACE reads again in MiXCR, with one record for every CDR3 protein. The table includes under 70,000 distinct CDR3 sequences, about 7.7% detected once. The study's findings and limits: Reliance on VDJdb matching favored anti-spike CD8 responses; private and CD4 specificities were missed.

Trimming shortened V by 0 bases and J by 3 bases, and 10 bases separated the two germline ends. CDR1 is SGHDT and CDR2 is YYEEEE in the germline V gene. This CDR3 spans 14 amino acids. This clonotype was observed a few times. Its antigen is currently unknown. This sequence was found in an adult who was a healthcare worker with PCR-confirmed SARS-CoV-2 infection or an uninfected control (not recorded which). The V and J genes are TRBV5-6 and TRBJ2-7; D is unclear. Sequenced here: whole blood, sampled at baseline. The CDR3 reads CASSLAWADYEQYF. In DNA form, the CDR3 reads TGTGCCAGCAGCTTGGCTTGGGCCGACTACGAGCAGTACTTC.